This section outlines one T cell receptor (beta chain) sequence together with its context. As yet, its antigen is unknown. Cultured CD4+ T cell DNA was sequenced using the Oncomine TCR Beta short-read assay. TCRdb recomputed calls from the PCR reads with MiXCR, one row per CDR3 protein. This sample has about 26,000 distinct CDR3 sequences; around three fifths occur once, and the top ten carry less than 6%. V was clipped by 5 bases and J by 0 bases; unmatched bases: 8. CDR1 and CDR2 from the germline V gene are MNHEY and SVGEGT. The CDR3 consists of 17 residues. This specimen belongs to a study of vaccination and CD4 T cells after COVID-19. As for treatment: roughly 11-day PBMC culture with coronavirus spike peptide pools or control peptides (ViraFEST assay).

The TCR originated in a human donor who had recovered from COVID-19. Sequenced material: CD4+ T cells from blood, cultured in vitro. This chain uses TRBV6-2 or TRBV6-3 with TRBJ2-7, with 12 bases identical to TRBD2. The CDR3: CASSRLAGEGPSYEQYF. The CDR3 coding sequence is TGTGCCAGCAGTCGACTAGCGGGGGAGGGACCCTCCTACGAGCAGTACTTC.